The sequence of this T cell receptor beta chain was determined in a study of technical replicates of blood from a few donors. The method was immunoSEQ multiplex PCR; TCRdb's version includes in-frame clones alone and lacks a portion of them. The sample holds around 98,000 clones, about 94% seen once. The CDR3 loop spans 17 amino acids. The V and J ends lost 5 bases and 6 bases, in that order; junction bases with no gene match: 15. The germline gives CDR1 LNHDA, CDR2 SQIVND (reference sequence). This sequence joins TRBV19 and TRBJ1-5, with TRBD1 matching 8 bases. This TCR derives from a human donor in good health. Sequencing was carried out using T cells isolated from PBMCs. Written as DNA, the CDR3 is TGTGCCAGTAGTTCCCAGGGGGCGACACAAGGGATTCAGCCCCAGCATTTT. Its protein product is CASSSQGATQGIQPQHF.